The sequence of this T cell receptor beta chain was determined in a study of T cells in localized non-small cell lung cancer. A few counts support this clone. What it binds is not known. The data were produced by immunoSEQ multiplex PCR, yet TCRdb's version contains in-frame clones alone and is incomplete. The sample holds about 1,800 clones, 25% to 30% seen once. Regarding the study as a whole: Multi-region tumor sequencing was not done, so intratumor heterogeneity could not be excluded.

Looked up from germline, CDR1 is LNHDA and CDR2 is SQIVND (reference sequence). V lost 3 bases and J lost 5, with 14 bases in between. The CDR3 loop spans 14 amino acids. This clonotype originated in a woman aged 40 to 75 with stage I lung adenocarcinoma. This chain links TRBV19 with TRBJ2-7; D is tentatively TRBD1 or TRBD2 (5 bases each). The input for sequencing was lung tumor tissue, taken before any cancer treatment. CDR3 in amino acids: CASSIQRGQDEQYF. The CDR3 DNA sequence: TGTGCCAGTAGTATTCAGAGGGGTCAGGACGAGCAGTACTTC.